What follows describes a single TCR beta chain. TCRdb recomputed calls from the 5' RACE reads with MiXCR, one row per CDR3 protein. The sample has tens of thousands of distinct CDR3 sequences, roughly 28% seen once. The sorted Tregs were CD4+CD25+CD127-/low cells. The germline V gene encodes CDR1 MNHEY and CDR2 SVGAGI. CDR3 length: 16 residues. The germline V and J ends were trimmed by 4 bases and 10 bases, with 22 bases remaining between them. Material: tumor-infiltrating Tregs sorted from the breast tumor. V is TRBV6-5 and J is TRBJ1-4; D uncertain. The receptor was derived from a female donor with breast cancer. The CDR3 DNA is TGTGCCAGCAGTTTTTTCTCGGCGCTGAGCGGAGGAAAACTGTTTTTT. Amino acids: CASSFFSALSGGKLFF.